These 15 T cell receptor beta chains came from one sample sequenced in a study of blood T cell repertoires in COVID-19. The data were produced by immunoSEQ multiplex PCR, yet TCRdb's version contains in-frame clones alone and is incomplete. The sample lists 220,000 or so clones; around four fifths were seen once. The sample comprised peripheral blood. Receptors were obtained from a woman of 80 years or more with COVID-19, enrolled during active disease.

The chain is built from TRBV7-9 and TRBJ1-2; D ambiguous. Germline-derived CDR1 and CDR2 are SEHNR and FQNEAQ (reference sequence). The CDR3 sequence is 12 residues long. The V and J ends lost 5 bases and 4 bases respectively, with 8 bases between them. The CDR3 loop reads CASSPSLYGYTF. The CDR3 region has the DNA TGTGCCAGCAGCCCCTCTCTCTATGGCTACACCTTC.

The sample holds a few counts of this clone. The rearrangement links TRBV4-2 to TRBJ2-7; no definite D call. V gave up 4 bases and J gave up 3 bases, with 19 bases separating them. This CDR3 has 16 residues. The germline V gene has CDR1 LGHNA and CDR2 YNFKEQ. The CDR3 coding sequence is TGTGCCAGCAGCCCGATGACCTGGGCCCCAAGCTACGAGCAGTACTTC. Protein sequence: CASSPMTWAPSYEQYF.

The V gene is TRBV18, the J gene TRBJ1-2; TRBD1 matches at 9 bases. Germline V gene lookup returns CDR1 KGHSH and CDR2 LQKENI. J was trimmed by 2 bases and V by 6 bases; bases with no gene match: 10. The CDR3 totals 16 residues. CDR3 amino acids: CASSLGQGMGNYGYTF. DNA for the CDR3: TGTGCCAGCTCGCTCGGACAGGGGATGGGGAACTATGGCTACACCTTC.

The chain combines TRBV5-1 with TRBJ2-1; TRBD2 aligns across 10 bases. The junction had 13 bases not matched to a gene; V was cut back by 4 bases and J by 3 bases. Germline V CDR1 and CDR2: SGHRS, YFSETQ. The CDR3 runs 18 residues. The chain's CDR3 is CASSRVTSGAGDYNEQFF. Written as DNA, the CDR3 is TGCGCCAGCAGCAGGGTTACTAGCGGGGCGGGGGACTACAATGAGCAGTTCTTC.

The rearrangement joins TRBV5-1 to TRBJ1-1; the D is unclear. Trimming pared 1 base from V and 4 bases from J, leaving 11 bases between. This CDR3 has 14 residues. Germline V CDR1 and CDR2: SGHRS, YFSETQ. The CDR3 DNA reads TGCGCCAGCAGCTTGCAGGCGGGGAGCACTGAAGCTTTCTTT. Its protein product is CASSLQAGSTEAFF.

This rearrangement joins TRBV5-4 to TRBJ2-3; 9 nucleotides line up with TRBD1. Germline loops: CDR1 SGHNT, CDR2 YYREEE (reference sequence). This CDR3 region has 17 residues. J gave up 0 bases and V 7 bases, and 12 bases lay outside the gene matches. The CDR3, as DNA: TGTGCCAGCCAGGTGGGGACAGGGCCACCTAGCACAGATACGCAGTATTTT. Translation: CASQVGTGPPSTDTQYF.

The chain carries TRBV24-1 and TRBJ2-3; the D is unclear. The germline V gene encodes CDR1 KGHDR and CDR2 SFDVKD. V dropped 4 bases and J dropped 3 bases, with 13 bases sitting between them. The CDR3 sequence is 15 residues long. The CDR3 region is CATSEGQAWTDTQYF. CDR3 bases: TGTGCCACCAGTGAGGGTCAGGCTTGGACAGATACGCAGTATTTT.

The chain joins TRBV11-2 to TRBJ2-7; perhaps TRBD1 as D (5 bases). V dropped 1 base and J dropped 4 bases, with 11 bases sitting between them. CDR1 is SGHAT and CDR2 is FQNNGV in the germline V gene. The CDR3 has 14 residues. The CDR3 sequence: CASSLGGSTYEQYF. The DNA of the CDR3 is TGTGCCAGCAGCTTAGGGGGCTCGACTTACGAGCAGTACTTC.

This chain links TRBV2 with TRBJ1-1; D may be TRBD1 (6 bases). The germline V gene has CDR1 SNHLY and CDR2 FYNNEI. CDR3 size: 13 residues. V was shortened by 6 bases and J by 4 bases, with 12 bases between the two germline ends. CDR3 residues: CASSNREGTEAFF. The CDR3 nucleotides are TGTGCCAGCAGCAACAGGGAAGGCACTGAAGCTTTCTTT. Based on the CDR3 plus reference TRBV2 and TRBJ1-1, the full variable domain is EPEVTQTPSHQVTQMGQEVILRCVPISNHLYFYWYRQILGQKVEFLVSFYNNEISEKSEIFDDQFSVERPDGSNFTLKIRSTKLEDSAMYFCASSNREGTEAFFGQGTRLTVV.

This clone was detected once. The gene calls are TRBV5-1 and TRBJ2-3, with TRBD2 matching 11 bases. Germline trimming cut 4 bases from V and 5 bases from J; bases unmatched to any gene: 9. This CDR3 is built from 16 residues. Germline values: CDR1 SGHRS, CDR2 YFSETQ. Here the CDR3 reads CASSSFLAGGQDTQYF. CDR3 nucleotides: TGCGCCAGCAGCAGCTTCTTAGCGGGGGGGCAAGATACGCAGTATTTT.

This chain connects TRBV29-1 to TRBJ1-4; TRBD1 might be the D (5 bases). The CDR3 extends over 15 amino acids. Germline V gene lookup returns CDR1 SQVTM and CDR2 ANQGSEA. Trimming removed 6 bases from V and 0 bases from J, with 14 bases in between. Here the CDR3 reads CSVGPTETTNEKLFF. The CDR3 DNA follows: TGCAGCGTCGGACCGACAGAGACAACTAATGAAAAACTGTTTTTT.

The V and J genes are TRBV9 and TRBJ2-7, with 8 bases matching TRBD1. The CDR3 is 14 amino acids. Losses at the gene ends were 0 bases for V and 4 bases for J; bases not matched to a gene: 3. Germline CDR1 SGDLS, CDR2 YYNGEE. CDR3 nucleotide sequence: TGTGCCAGCAGCGTAGATACAGGGGGTTACGAGCAGTACTTC. Protein product: CASSVDTGGYEQYF.

The J gene is TRBJ2-5, the V gene TRBV5-1; 7 bases fit TRBD2. CDR1 SGHRS and CDR2 YFSETQ come from the germline V gene. Trimming cost V 2 bases and J 5 bases; bases outside gene matches: 9. The length of the CDR3 is 15 residues. The CDR3 region is CASSFSGGSGETQYF. The DNA of the CDR3 is TGCGCCAGCAGCTTTTCGGGGGGTTCGGGGGAGACCCAGTACTTC.

The chain links TRBV7-2 to TRBJ1-3; TRBD1 is a possible D gene (6 bases). The germline V gene has CDR1 SGHTA and CDR2 FQGNSA. The ends were cut back, 1 base at V and 3 bases at J, with 13 bases in the middle. The CDR3 length is 16 residues. The CDR3 region is CASSLVGGQGGNTIYF. As DNA, the CDR3 is TGTGCCAGCAGCTTAGTCGGGGGGCAGGGTGGAAACACCATATATTTT.

The chain is built from TRBV9 and TRBJ2-1; TRBD2 matches at 8 bases. Germline values: CDR1 SGDLS, CDR2 YYNGEE. The CDR3 runs 15 residues. V was pared by 0 bases and J by 5 bases, with 4 bases of the junction left unmatched. CDR3 in amino acids: CASSVVSGNNNEQFF. The CDR3 DNA sequence: TGTGCCAGCAGCGTAGTTAGCGGGAATAACAATGAGCAGTTCTTC.